The rows below give T cell receptor beta chains drawn from one sample of a study of lymphopenia after photon versus proton radiotherapy. Libraries were prepared by immunoSEQ multiplex PCR; TCRdb keeps only in-frame clonotypes and omits some of them. This table has 60,000 or so clones, approximately 90% appearing once. The starting material was peripheral blood, obtained from a patient treated with proton-based radiotherapy. The receptors stem from a man older than 75 with esophageal cancer. Each CDR3 is given with its conserved first and last residue. The order of the fields is J gene, clone size, V gene, D gene, CDR3 DNA, CDR3 protein. D genes are given only for firm matches. A clone size is listed for some rows: how often the clone was seen (once, few, many), or a class if it is expanded.

TRBJ1-4	.	TRBV27	TRBD1	TGTGCCAGCAGTTCTCCGGGACAGGGATTGACTAATGAAAAACTGTTTTTT	CASSSPGQGLTNEKLFF
TRBJ2-2	.	TRBV7-9	TRBD1	TGTGCCAGCAGCCCCCAGGGGGACGACGGGGAGCTGTTTTTT	CASSPQGDDGELFF
TRBJ2-2	.	TRBV7-3	TRBD2	TGTGCCAGCAGCTCTCGGACTATAGCGGGGAACACCGGGGAGCTGTTTTTT	CASSSRTIAGNTGELFF
TRBJ1-5	.	TRBV12-5	.	TGTGCTAGTGGTTTGGTACATGGGGGGTCGGGCAATCAGCCCCAGCATTTT	CASGLVHGGSGNQPQHF
TRBJ1-4	.	TRBV25-1	TRBD1	TGTGCCAGCAGTGGGGACAGGCGCCTGATGACTAATGAAAAACTGTTTTTT	CASSGDRRLMTNEKLFF
TRBJ1-6	.	TRBV28	TRBD1	TGTGCCAGCAGCGCTCCCGGGACAGGGTTGGGATCACCCCTCCACTTT	CASSAPGTGLGSPLHF
TRBJ2-3	.	TRBV7-6	TRBD1	TGTGCCAGCAGCTTAGCCTCTCAGGCAGGGGGCGTGGAGGTATCAGATACGCAGTATTTT	CASSLASQAGGVEVSDTQYF
TRBJ1-1	.	TRBV29-1	.	TGCAGCGTTGAAGAGATACCGAACACTGAAGCTTTCTTT	CSVEEIPNTEAFF
TRBJ1-6	few	TRBV5-4	.	TGTGCCAGCAGCTTGGACCTGAAGGAAAATTCACCCCTCCACTTT	CASSLDLKENSPLHF
TRBJ1-6	once	TRBV6-1	.	TGTGCCAGCAGCCGCGACCCTTATAATTCACCCCTCCACTTT	CASSRDPYNSPLHF
TRBJ2-2	.	TRBV7-2	.	TGTGCCAGCAGCTTTTCTTCCGGGGAGCTGTTTTTT	CASSFSSGELFF
TRBJ2-7	.	TRBV11-2	TRBD1	TGTGCCAGCAGAGGGAACAGGGGGGTAAGGTTCCACGAGCAGTACTTC	CASRGNRGVRFHEQYF
TRBJ1-2	.	TRBV4-3	.	TGCGCCAGCAGCCAAGAGGAGTATCAGGGTCGGGGTGGCTACACCTTC	CASSQEEYQGRGGYTF
TRBJ2-5	.	TRBV7-9	.	TGTGCCAGCAGCCCGACTAGAGATCAAGAGACCCAGTACTTC	CASSPTRDQETQYF
TRBJ2-1	.	TRBV20-1	.	TGCAGTGCTAGAGTACTTGATGAGCAGTTCTTC	CSARVLDEQFF
TRBJ2-7	.	TRBV7-8	TRBD1	TGTGCCAGCAGAAAGGACAGGGGCTTAGGGTACGAGCAGTACTTC	CASRKDRGLGYEQYF
TRBJ2-7	once	TRBV10-3	TRBD1	TGTGCCATCAGCCGACAGGGCCCCCTGGGCGAGCAGTACTTC	CAISRQGPLGEQYF
TRBJ2-5	.	TRBV11-2	.	TGTGCCAGCAGCTTAGGGTCACAGGGCGGGAGAAAAGAGACCCAGTACTTC	CASSLGSQGGRKETQYF
TRBJ2-3	.	TRBV7-9	.	TGTGCCAGCAGCCCCCACAGCCATACGCAGTATTTT	CASSPHSHTQYF
TRBJ2-7	.	TRBV5-6	.	TGTGCCAGCAGCAAGGACAGATACGAGCAGTACTTC	CASSKDRYEQYF
TRBJ2-1	.	TRBV7-9	TRBD2	TGTGCCAGCAGCTTCAGCGGGGGATTTAATGAGCAGTTCTTC	CASSFSGGFNEQFF
TRBJ2-1	.	TRBV11-3	.	TGTGCCAGCAGCTTCAACGGGGATTCCTACAATGAGCAGTTCTTC	CASSFNGDSYNEQFF
TRBJ2-5	once	TRBV7-9	TRBD1	TGTGCCAGCAGCTCCCGGACAGGCGGGTACCAAGAGACCCAGTACTTC	CASSSRTGGYQETQYF
TRBJ2-5	.	TRBV5-6	.	TGTGCCAGCAGCTTGGACTTCCAAGAGACCCAGTACTTC	CASSLDFQETQYF
TRBJ2-3	.	TRBV10-3	.	TGTGCCTCGGGACTCCCTAGAGGTACGCAGTATTTT	CASGLPRGTQYF
TRBJ2-5	few	TRBV2	TRBD1	TGTGCCAGCAGTGAGTTGGGACAGGGAGTCGGAGAGACCCAGTACTTC	CASSELGQGVGETQYF
TRBJ1-4	.	TRBV5-1	TRBD1	TGCGCCAGCAGCTTGGGGACAGGTCCTAATGAAAAACTGTTTTTT	CASSLGTGPNEKLFF
TRBJ1-5	.	TRBV7-2	TRBD1	TGTGCCAGCAGCTTAAGGACAGGGATGGACAATCAGCCCCAGCATTTT	CASSLRTGMDNQPQHF
TRBJ2-6	.	TRBV11-2	.	TGTGCCAGCAGCTTAGATAGTGCGGGGGCCAACGTCCTGACTTTC	CASSLDSAGANVLTF
TRBJ2-1	.	TRBV11-3	TRBD2	TGTGCCAGCAGCTTGACTAGCGGGACTCTTAACAATGAGCAGTTCTTC	CASSLTSGTLNNEQFF
TRBJ2-1	.	TRBV11-2	TRBD1	TGTGCCAGCAGCCGCGGGTCAGGGGGTTCCAAGGGATACAATGAGCAGTTCTTC	CASSRGSGGSKGYNEQFF
TRBJ2-1	.	TRBV9	TRBD1	TGTGCCAGCAGCCCCGGGACAGGGTCCTACAATGAGCAGTTCTTC	CASSPGTGSYNEQFF
TRBJ1-2	.	TRBV11-1	TRBD1	TGTGCCAGCAGCACCGGGACAGGGGATGGCTACACCTTC	CASSTGTGDGYTF
TRBJ1-1	.	TRBV6-4	TRBD1	TGTGCCAGCAGCTTCGGACAGGGGTCTGAAGCTTTCTTT	CASSFGQGSEAFF
TRBJ2-3	.	TRBV6-1	.	TGTGCCAGCAGACCCCCGCTCACCGGGGATACGCAGTATTTT	CASRPPLTGDTQYF
TRBJ1-4	few	TRBV30	.	TGTGCCTGGAGTGTACAGGTCGGAGAAGAAAAACTGTTTTTT	CAWSVQVGEEKLFF
TRBJ2-1	.	TRBV6-5	TRBD1	TGTGCCAGCAGTTACTCGCCAGGGGGCCTTGAGCAGTTCTTC	CASSYSPGGLEQFF
TRBJ2-7	once	TRBV7-2	.	TGTGCCAGCAGCTTAGCGTTTACCTCCTACGAGCAGTACTTC	CASSLAFTSYEQYF
TRBJ1-5	few	TRBV4-1	.	TGCGCCAGCAGCCGCGAGAGCAGCCACAATCAGCCCCAGCATTTT	CASSRESSHNQPQHF
TRBJ2-5	.	TRBV19	TRBD1	TGTGCCAGTAGTACCATAGGACAGGGGGTGGCCCAGTACTTC	CASSTIGQGVAQYF
TRBJ2-3	.	TRBV19	.	TGTGCCAGTAGAAACACAGATACGCAGTATTTT	CASRNTDTQYF
TRBJ1-4	.	TRBV14	TRBD1	TGTGCCAGCAGCCAATCCCCAGGGGGCGGAAAACTGTTTTTT	CASSQSPGGGKLFF